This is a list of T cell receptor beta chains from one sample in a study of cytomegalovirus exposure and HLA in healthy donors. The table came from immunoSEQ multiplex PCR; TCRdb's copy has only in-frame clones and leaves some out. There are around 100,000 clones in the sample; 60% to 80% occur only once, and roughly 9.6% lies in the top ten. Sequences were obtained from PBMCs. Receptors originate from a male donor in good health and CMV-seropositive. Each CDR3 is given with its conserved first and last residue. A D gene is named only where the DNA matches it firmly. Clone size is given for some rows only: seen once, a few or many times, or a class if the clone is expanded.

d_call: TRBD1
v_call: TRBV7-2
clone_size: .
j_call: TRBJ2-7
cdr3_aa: CASSLVGQGAYEQYF
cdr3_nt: TGTGCCAGCAGCTTAGTAGGACAGGGGGCTTACGAGCAGTACTTC

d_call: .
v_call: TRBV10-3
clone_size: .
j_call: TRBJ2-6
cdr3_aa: CAISDEGSGANVLTF
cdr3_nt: TGTGCCATCAGTGACGAGGGCTCTGGGGCCAACGTCCTGACTTTC

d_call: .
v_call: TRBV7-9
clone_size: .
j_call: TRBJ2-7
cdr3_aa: CSSSVNRQASYEQYF
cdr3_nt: TGTTCCAGCAGCGTTAATAGACAGGCCTCCTACGAGCAGTACTTC

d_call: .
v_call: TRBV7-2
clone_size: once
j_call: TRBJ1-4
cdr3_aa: CASRPGVGGEKLFF
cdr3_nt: TGTGCCAGCAGACCAGGGGTTGGGGGTGAAAAACTGTTTTTT

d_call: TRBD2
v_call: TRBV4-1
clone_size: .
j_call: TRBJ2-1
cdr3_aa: CASSQGSLAGGLDEQFF
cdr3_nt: TGCGCCAGCAGCCAAGGCAGCCTAGCGGGAGGTCTCGATGAGCAGTTCTTC

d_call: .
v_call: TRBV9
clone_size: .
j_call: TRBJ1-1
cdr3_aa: CASSAISILNTEAFF
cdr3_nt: TGTGCCAGCAGCGCTATAAGTATTTTGAACACTGAAGCTTTCTTT

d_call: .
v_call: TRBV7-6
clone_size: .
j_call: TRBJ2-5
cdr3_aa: CASSYGSFQETQYF
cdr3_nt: TGTGCCAGCAGCTACGGGAGCTTCCAAGAGACCCAGTACTTC

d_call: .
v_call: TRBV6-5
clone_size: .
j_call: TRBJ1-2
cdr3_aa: CASSYSGGAHGYTF
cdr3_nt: TGTGCCAGCAGTTACTCTGGGGGCGCACATGGCTACACCTTC

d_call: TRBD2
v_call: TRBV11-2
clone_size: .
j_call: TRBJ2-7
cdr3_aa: CASSLGRGGDYEQYF
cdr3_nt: TGTGCCAGCAGCTTGGGGCGGGGGGGCGACTACGAGCAGTACTTC

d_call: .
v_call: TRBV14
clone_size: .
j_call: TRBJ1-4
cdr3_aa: CASSQGLPGATNEKLFF
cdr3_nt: TGTGCCAGCAGCCAAGGTTTACCGGGGGCAACTAATGAAAAACTGTTTTTT

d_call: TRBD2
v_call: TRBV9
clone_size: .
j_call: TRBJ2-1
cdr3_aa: CASSVVIAGGINEQFF
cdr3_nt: TGTGCCAGCAGCGTAGTAATAGCGGGGGGAATTAATGAGCAGTTCTTC

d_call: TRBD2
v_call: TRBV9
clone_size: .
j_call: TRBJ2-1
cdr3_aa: CASSAGLAGGGSSYNEQFF
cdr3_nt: TGTGCCAGCAGCGCCGGACTAGCGGGAGGGGGGAGCTCCTACAATGAGCAGTTCTTC

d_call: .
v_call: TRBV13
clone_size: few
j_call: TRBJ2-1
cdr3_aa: CASSFSSPNEQFF
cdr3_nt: TGTGCCAGCAGCTTCTCCTCCCCCAATGAGCAGTTCTTC

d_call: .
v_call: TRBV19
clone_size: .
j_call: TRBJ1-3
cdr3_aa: CASSPTVSGNTIYF
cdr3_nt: TGTGCCAGTAGTCCCACGGTCTCTGGAAACACCATATATTTT

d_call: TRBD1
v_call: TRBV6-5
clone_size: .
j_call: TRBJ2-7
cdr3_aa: CASSSVNRGGSHEQYF
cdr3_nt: TGTGCCAGCAGTTCGGTCAACAGGGGTGGTAGCCACGAGCAGTACTTC

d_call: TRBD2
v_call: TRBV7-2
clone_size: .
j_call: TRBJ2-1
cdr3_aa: CASSLVSGSYNEQFF
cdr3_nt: TGTGCCAGCAGCTTAGTAAGCGGGAGCTACAATGAGCAGTTCTTC

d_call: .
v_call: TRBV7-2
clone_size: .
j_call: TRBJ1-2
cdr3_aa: CASSEDSANYGYTF
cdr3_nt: TGTGCCAGCAGCGAGGACAGCGCTAACTATGGCTACACCTTC

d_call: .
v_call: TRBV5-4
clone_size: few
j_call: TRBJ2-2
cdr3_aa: CASSRDTSYGGELFF
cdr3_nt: TGTGCCAGCAGCAGAGATACTAGTTATGGCGGGGAGCTGTTTTTT

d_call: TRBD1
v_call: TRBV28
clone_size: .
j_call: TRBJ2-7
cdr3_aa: CASSPDRGIYEQYF
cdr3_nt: TGTGCCAGCAGTCCAGACAGGGGCATTTACGAGCAGTACTTC

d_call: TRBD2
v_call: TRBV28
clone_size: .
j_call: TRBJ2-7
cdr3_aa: CASSLASGITF
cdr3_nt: TGTGCCAGCAGTTTAGCTAGCGGCATAACTTTC

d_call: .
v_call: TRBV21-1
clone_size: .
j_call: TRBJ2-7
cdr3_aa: CASSMPGISYEQYF
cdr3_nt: TGTGCCAGCAGCATGCCAGGGATTTCCTACGAGCAGTACTTC

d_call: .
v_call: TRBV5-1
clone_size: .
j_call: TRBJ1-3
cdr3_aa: CASSLGAGQPGNTIYF
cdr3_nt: TGCGCCAGCAGCTTGGGAGCAGGGCAACCTGGAAACACCATATATTTT

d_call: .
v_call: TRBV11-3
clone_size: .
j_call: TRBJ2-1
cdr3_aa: CASSIEGLEQFF
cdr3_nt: TGTGCCAGCAGCATAGAGGGCCTGGAGCAGTTCTTC

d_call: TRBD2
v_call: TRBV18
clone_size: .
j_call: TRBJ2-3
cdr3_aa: CASSLAGVSTDTQYF
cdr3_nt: TGTGCCAGCTCACTAGCGGGAGTGAGCACAGATACGCAGTATTTT

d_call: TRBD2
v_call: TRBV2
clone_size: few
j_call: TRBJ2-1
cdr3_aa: CASSEETSGRYNEQFF
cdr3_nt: TGTGCCAGCAGTGAAGAAACAAGCGGGAGGTACAATGAGCAGTTCTTC

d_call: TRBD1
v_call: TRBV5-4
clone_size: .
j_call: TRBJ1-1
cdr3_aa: CASSLATGTNTEAFF
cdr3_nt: TGTGCCAGCAGCTTGGCGACAGGGACGAACACTGAAGCTTTCTTT

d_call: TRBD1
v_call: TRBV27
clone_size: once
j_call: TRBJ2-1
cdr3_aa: CASSSIRDRGPSYNEQFF
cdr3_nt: TGTGCCAGCAGTTCTATCCGGGACAGGGGCCCCTCCTACAATGAGCAGTTCTTC

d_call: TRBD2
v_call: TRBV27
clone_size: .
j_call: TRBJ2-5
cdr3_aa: CASSPAGGSFQETQYF
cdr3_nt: TGTGCCAGCAGTCCGGCGGGGGGATCCTTCCAAGAGACCCAGTACTTC

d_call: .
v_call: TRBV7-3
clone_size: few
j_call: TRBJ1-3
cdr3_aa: CASSPGVGNTIYF
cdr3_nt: TGTGCCAGCAGCCCCGGGGTCGGAAACACCATATATTTT

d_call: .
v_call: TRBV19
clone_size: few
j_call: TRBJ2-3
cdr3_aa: CASSPTRGTDTQYF
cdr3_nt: TGTGCCAGTAGTCCAACCCGAGGCACAGATACGCAGTATTTT

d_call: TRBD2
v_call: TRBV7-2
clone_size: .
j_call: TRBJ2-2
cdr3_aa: CASSLFSGRARGELFF
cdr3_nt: TGTGCCAGCAGCTTATTCTCCGGGAGGGCGCGCGGGGAGCTGTTTTTT

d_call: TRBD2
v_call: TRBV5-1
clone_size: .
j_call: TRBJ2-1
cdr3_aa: CASTTSGHYNEQFF
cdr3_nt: TGCGCCAGCACGACTAGCGGCCACTACAATGAGCAGTTCTTC

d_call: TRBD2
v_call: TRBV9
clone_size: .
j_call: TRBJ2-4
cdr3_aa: CASSASGRAGDKNIQYF
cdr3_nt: TGTGCCAGCAGCGCTAGCGGGAGGGCCGGTGACAAAAACATTCAGTACTTC

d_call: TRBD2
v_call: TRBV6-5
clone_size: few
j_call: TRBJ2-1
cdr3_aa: CASKPGLGNEQFF
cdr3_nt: TGTGCCAGCAAACCGGGACTAGGGAATGAGCAGTTCTTC

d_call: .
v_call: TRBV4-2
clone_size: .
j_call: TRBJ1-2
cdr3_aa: CASSQDRTIRDGYTF
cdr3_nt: TGTGCCAGCAGCCAAGACCGCACGATCAGGGATGGCTACACCTTC

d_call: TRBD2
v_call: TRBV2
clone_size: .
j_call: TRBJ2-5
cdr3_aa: CASSESGRGRETQYF
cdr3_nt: TGTGCCAGCAGTGAGAGCGGGAGGGGGCGGGAGACCCAGTACTTC